These T cell receptor beta chains were read from a single sample in a study of CD8 T cells in Susac syndrome. TCRdb recomputed calls from the immunoSEQ multiplex PCR reads with MiXCR, one row per CDR3 protein. The sample yields 100,000 to 150,000 distinct CDR3 sequences, roughly 80% seen once. The sequenced material came from CD8+ T cells from PBMCs. The source of these receptors is a human donor with multiple sclerosis. Both conserved end residues are part of each CDR3. A D gene is named only where the DNA matches it firmly. The size field is filled for only some rows; it gives once, few, many or a size class.

>-|-|TRBV7-2|TRBJ2-4
TGTGCCAGCAGCCCCCGACAGGGAGGTGCCAAAAACATTCAGTACTTC
CASSPRQGGAKNIQYF
>-|-|TRBV19|TRBJ2-7
TGTGCCACGTCGAATTGGAGGACCCCGGGGTCCTACGAGCAGTACTTC
CATSNWRTPGSYEQYF
>-|-|TRBV12-3/TRBV12-4|TRBJ2-1
TGTGCCAGCAGTATCGACTCAAAGCTTGGGAATGAGCAGTTCTTC
CASSIDSKLGNEQFF
>-|-|TRBV6-1|TRBJ2-5
TGTGCCAGCAGTGAAGTGGCCGTGTACCAAGAGACCCAGTACTTC
CASSEVAVYQETQYF
>TRBD1|-|TRBV19|TRBJ1-1
TGTGCCAGTAGTCCCAACAGGGGGGAAATTTCTGAAGCTTTCTTT
CASSPNRGEISEAFF
>-|-|TRBV2|TRBJ1-4
TGTGCCAGCAGCCAACAACCTGGAGATGAAAAACTGTTTTTT
CASSQQPGDEKLFF
>-|-|TRBV11-1|TRBJ2-1
TGTGCCAGCAGCTTATTGGATTCTGACAATGAGCAGTTCTTC
CASSLLDSDNEQFF
>-|-|TRBV11-2|TRBJ1-2
TGTGCCAGCAGCCATTCGACGGAGCCTCCAAACTGGCGCTACACCTTC
CASSHSTEPPNWRYTF
>-|-|TRBV7-8|TRBJ2-2
TGTGCCAGCAGCTTACGCGGGGCGAACACCGGGGAGCTGTTTTTT
CASSLRGANTGELFF
>-|once|TRBV3-1|TRBJ2-2
TGTGCCAGCAGCCAAGGCCGGGACACCGTAAACACCGGGGAGCTGTTTTTT
CASSQGRDTVNTGELFF
>TRBD2|-|TRBV7-6|TRBJ2-3
TGTGCCAGCAGCTTACATCCCCCGCATTCTGGGGGGGGCACAGATACGCAGTATTTT
CASSLHPPHSGGGTDTQYF
>-|-|TRBV27|TRBJ2-7
TGTGCCAGCAGTTTGGGACCTCCGTACGAGCAGTACTTC
CASSLGPPYEQYF
>-|-|TRBV30|TRBJ1-4
TGTGCCTGGAGGAAATTTAGTGAAAAACTGTTTTTT
CAWRKFSEKLFF
>TRBD2|-|TRBV7-8|TRBJ2-1
TGTGCCAGCAGCTTAGACCCGGGGGGGTACTACAATGAGCAGTTCTTC
CASSLDPGGYYNEQFF
>-|-|TRBV18|TRBJ1-1
TGTGCCAGCTCACCGCCTCCTAAGGGGGCTGAAGCTTTCTTT
CASSPPPKGAEAFF
>TRBD2|-|TRBV5-1|TRBJ2-2
TGCGCCAGCAGCTTGGGTGCTAGCGGGCGAGGGGAGCTGTTTTTT
CASSLGASGRGELFF
>TRBD2|-|TRBV3-1|TRBJ2-3
TGTGCCAGCAGCCACCCCGGGACTAGCGGCGTTTTCCTCACAGATACGCAGTATTTT
CASSHPGTSGVFLTDTQYF
>-|-|TRBV27|TRBJ2-7
TGTGCCAGCAGTTCGGCCTCCTACGAGCAGTACTTC
CASSSASYEQYF
>-|-|TRBV5-4|TRBJ2-3
TGTGCCAGCAGCTTCCAGGGGGGGCTTACAGATACGCAGTATTTT
CASSFQGGLTDTQYF
>-|-|TRBV10-2|TRBJ2-3
TGCGCCAGCAGTGATAACCCAAGCACAGATACGCAGTATTTT
CASSDNPSTDTQYF
>TRBD2|-|TRBV7-2|TRBJ2-5
TGTGCCAGCAGCTTCGGACTAGCGGGGACCCAAGAGACCCAGTACTTC
CASSFGLAGTQETQYF
>TRBD2|-|TRBV5-1|TRBJ2-1
TGCGCCAGCAGCTTGGAAGACGGGCTAGCGGGTTACAATGAGCAGTTCTTC
CASSLEDGLAGYNEQFF
>TRBD1|once|TRBV4-3|TRBJ1-1
TGCGCCACCCGGTCGGCAGGGGGCTTTGAAGCTTTCTTT
CATRSAGGFEAFF
>-|-|TRBV19|TRBJ1-2
TGTGCCAGTAGCACACACTTAGGACAGCCCTATGGCTACACCTTC
CASSTHLGQPYGYTF
>-|-|TRBV29-1|TRBJ2-3
TGCAGCGGCGACCCGGACCAGGGAGATACGCAGTATTTT
CSGDPDQGDTQYF
>TRBD1|once|TRBV29-1|TRBJ2-3
TGCAGCGTTGATTCGGACAGGGGGCTGGATACGCAGTATTTT
CSVDSDRGLDTQYF
>TRBD2|-|TRBV24-1|TRBJ2-6
TGTGCCACCAGTCCTAGCGGGGCCTACTCTGGGGCCAACGTCCTGACTTTC
CATSPSGAYSGANVLTF
>-|-|TRBV12-3/TRBV12-4|TRBJ1-6
TGTGCCAGCAGTTTAGCCGGGGAAGTAACCCTCCACTTT
CASSLAGEVTLHF
>TRBD2|-|TRBV4-2|TRBJ2-5
TGTGCCAGCAGCCATAGCAGCGGGAGTAGAGAGACCCAGTACTTC
CASSHSSGSRETQYF
>-|-|TRBV11-3|TRBJ2-1
TGTGCCAGCAGCTTAGTGGGGCCGCCGGCCAATGAGCAGTCCTTC
CASSLVGPPANEQSF
>-|-|TRBV12-1|TRBJ2-1
TGTGGAGGGGGTGAGCAGTTCTTC
CGGGEQFF
>-|once|TRBV29-1|TRBJ1-2
TGCAGCGTTCAAGTTAACTATGGCTACACCTTC
CSVQVNYGYTF
>-|-|TRBV25-1|TRBJ1-2
TGTGCCAGCAGTGAGTTTGACAGTGGGGATGGCTACACCTTC
CASSEFDSGDGYTF
>TRBD1|once|TRBV12-3/TRBV12-4|TRBJ1-4
TGTGCCAGCAGTCGACCCGGGACAGGGAACGAAAAACTGTTTTTT
CASSRPGTGNEKLFF
>-|-|TRBV5-6|TRBJ2-1
TGTGCCAGCAGCCTTAGCGGTTTCTCCTACAATGAGCAGTTCTTC
CASSLSGFSYNEQFF
>TRBD1|-|TRBV29-1|TRBJ1-2
TGCAGCGTTGAAGGACAGGGTCATGGCTATGGCTACACCTTC
CSVEGQGHGYGYTF
>TRBD2|-|TRBV9|TRBJ2-3
TGTGCCAGCAGCGTAGGGAGCGGGGGCACAGATACGCAGTATTTT
CASSVGSGGTDTQYF
>-|once|TRBV27|TRBJ1-5
TGTGCCAGCAGTGAATCATACCCGGGGGGCTCGGGGGGCAATCAGCCCCAGCATTTT
CASSESYPGGSGGNQPQHF
>TRBD2|-|TRBV5-4|TRBJ2-2
TGTGCCAGCAGCTCGCCGGGACTAGCGGGCCCCGGGGAGCTGTTTTTT
CASSSPGLAGPGELFF
>-|-|TRBV5-1|TRBJ2-7
TGCGCCAGCAGCTTGGCCCCTGACAGCTTTTTTGATGGCTACGAGCAGTACTTC
CASSLAPDSFFDGYEQYF
>-|-|TRBV19|TRBJ1-5
TGTGCCAGTAGGGACCGGGAAGTCAGCAATCAGCCCCAGCATTTT
CASRDREVSNQPQHF